These 10 T cell receptor beta chains were all obtained from the same sample, sequenced in a study of vaccination and CD4 T cells after COVID-19. Researchers used the Oncomine TCR Beta short-read assay to sequence DNA from cultured CD4+ T cells. TCRdb fed the PCR reads into MiXCR, producing one record per CDR3 protein. The sample comprises some 6,800 distinct CDR3 sequences, approximately 69% of which are singletons, and over 12% rests with the top ten. Treatment indicated: roughly 10-day PBMC culture with coronavirus spike peptide pools or control peptides (ViraFEST assay). These TCRs' antigens remain unknown. Sequencing was performed on CD4+ T cells from blood, cultured in vitro. These receptor sequences come from a human donor who had recovered from COVID-19.

The chain couples TRBV28 to TRBJ1-6, with D uncertain. The V and J ends lost 5 bases and 5 bases respectively, with 13 bases between them. Germline V gene data show CDR1 as MDHEN and CDR2 as SYDVKM. The CDR3 consists of 15 residues. The DNA of the CDR3 is TGTGCCAGCAGTCCCGCGGACGGGAATAATTCACCCCTCCACTTT. Translating gives CASSPADGNNSPLHF.

The chain recombines TRBV20-1 with TRBJ2-1, with TRBD2 identical over 11 bases. Germline V lookup: CDR1 DFQATT, CDR2 SNEGSKA (reference sequence). There are 14 residues in the CDR3. Losses at the gene ends were 5 bases for V and 1 base for J; bases not matched to a gene: 1. CDR3 DNA: TGCAGTGCTTTAGCGGGAGGGTCCTACAATGAGCAGTTCTTC. Protein: CSALAGGSYNEQFF.

The rearrangement joins TRBV10-3 to TRBJ2-3; unclear D gene. Trimming took 6 bases from V and 2 from J, leaving 12 bases between them. This CDR3 is built from 14 residues. Germline V gene data show CDR1 as ENHRY and CDR2 as SYGVKD. CDR3 sequence: CAIRGLGYTDTQYF. In DNA form, the CDR3 reads TGTGCCATCAGGGGGTTGGGGTACACAGATACGCAGTATTTT.

This sequence joins TRBV19 and TRBJ2-5, with D perhaps TRBD1 (5 bases). The germline V gene has CDR1 LNHDA and CDR2 SQIVND (reference sequence). The CDR3 runs 13 residues. The V gene lost 5 bases and the J gene lost 2 bases, with 9 bases spanning the gap. CDR3 residues: CASSRAGQETQYF. The CDR3 DNA is TGTGCCAGTAGTCGGGCAGGGCAAGAGACCCAGTACTTC.

The gene calls are TRBV6-5 and TRBJ1-2, with TRBD1 matching 7 bases. This CDR3 region has 15 residues. J was trimmed by 3 bases and V by 4 bases; bases with no gene match: 8. From germline, CDR1 is MNHEY and CDR2 SVGAGI. This CDR3 is CASSSRPDRDYGYTF. Written as DNA, the CDR3 is TGTGCCAGCAGTTCCCGACCAGACAGGGACTATGGCTACACCTTC.

The chain uses TRBV24-1 and TRBJ1-5; D remains unclear. CDR1 is KGHDR, CDR2 SFDVKD, per germline. The V gene lost 2 bases and the J gene lost 9 bases, with 13 bases spanning the gap. The CDR3 has 14 residues. CDR3 in DNA: TGTGCCACCAGTGATTCGTTTCAAGGGCCGCCCCAGCATTTT. Protein sequence: CATSDSFQGPPQHF.

The chain carries TRBV12-3 or TRBV12-4 and TRBJ2-7; the match to TRBD2 covers 13 bases. This CDR3 is built from 16 residues. J lost 4 bases, V lost 6 bases, and 9 bases had no gene match. CDR3 sequence reads: CASRPGTSGAYYEQYF. The CDR3 DNA reads TGTGCCAGCAGACCCGGGACTAGCGGGGCCTATTACGAGCAGTACTTC.

The chain links TRBV6-4 to TRBJ1-2; D is unclear. The CDR3 covers 12 residues. V lost 7 bases and J 8 bases, leaving 14 bases between the germline ends. The germline V gene has CDR1 MRHNA and CDR2 SNTAGT. The CDR3 nucleotides are TGTGCCAGCAAGTATCGTCTCAGCGGCTACACCTTC. Amino acid sequence: CASKYRLSGYTF.

The chain couples TRBV6-2 or TRBV6-3 to TRBJ2-7; TRBD1 agrees at 7 bases. Trimming removed 5 bases from V and 2 bases from J; junction bases left unmatched: 6. Germline CDR1 MNHEY, CDR2 SVGEGT. The CDR3 runs to 14 residues. The CDR3 loop reads CASSVGTEAYEQYF. In DNA, the CDR3 is TGTGCCAGCAGTGTAGGGACAGAAGCCTACGAGCAGTACTTC.

The chain couples TRBV6-1 to TRBJ1-5; D perhaps matches TRBD1 (5 bases). Trimming took 7 bases from V and 5 from J, leaving 15 bases between them. Germline V CDR1 and CDR2: MNHNS, SASEGT. The CDR3 loop spans 14 amino acids. This CDR3 is CASTPGANDQPQHF. The CDR3 coding sequence is TGTGCCAGCACCCCCGGGGCGAACGATCAGCCCCAGCATTTT.